A selection of T cell receptor beta chains follows, all from one sample in a study of blood T cell repertoires in COVID-19. The assay was immunoSEQ multiplex PCR, and TCRdb's table has in-frame clones only and misses some. This sample has 130,000 to 150,000 clones, with about 92% found just once. What was sequenced was peripheral blood. The receptors stem from a human donor in a cohort sampled during active COVID-19. Both conserved end residues are part of each CDR3. The D gene is left open where the match is weak. Size is stated for part of the rows, as once, few or many counts, or as a class when the clone is expanded.

>-|TRBD1|TRBJ2-7|TRBV10-3
CAISSGTDPSGRYF
TGTGCCATCAGTTCCGGGACAGACCCTTCCGGGCGGTACTTC
>-|TRBD1|TRBJ1-2|TRBV29-1
CSVDDRGGYGYTF
TGCAGCGTCGATGACAGGGGTGGGTATGGCTACACCTTC
>-|TRBD2|TRBJ2-3|TRBV5-1
CASSLATGGLTDTQYF
TGCGCCAGCAGCTTGGCCACGGGGGGGCTCACAGATACGCAGTATTTT
>-|-|TRBJ1-2|TRBV19
CASSIGGDGYTF
TGTGCCAGTAGTATAGGGGGGGATGGCTACACCTTC
>few|-|TRBJ1-2|TRBV6-1
CASSELYSRNYGYTF
TGTGCCAGCAGTGAACTATATAGCCGGAACTATGGCTACACCTTC
>-|-|TRBJ1-1|TRBV7-3
CASSLKRTGGEAFF
TGTGCCAGCAGCTTAAAACGGACGGGGGGCGAAGCTTTCTTT
>few|-|TRBJ1-2|TRBV29-1
CSVEDKANYGYTF
TGCAGCGTTGAGGACAAAGCCAACTATGGCTACACCTTC
>-|TRBD2|TRBJ2-2|TRBV9
CASSVGGGLNTGELFF
TGTGCCAGCAGCGTAGGGGGGGGTCTGAACACCGGGGAGCTGTTTTTT
>-|-|TRBJ1-1|TRBV7-6
CASSLVQGEAFF
TGTGCCAGCAGCTTAGTGCAGGGTGAAGCTTTCTTT
>-|TRBD1|TRBJ2-7|TRBV4-1
CASSTRQGALFGQYF
TGCGCCAGCAGCACCCGACAGGGGGCATTGTTCGGGCAGTACTTC
>-|TRBD2|TRBJ2-5|TRBV2
CASSLAEETQYF
TGTGCCAGCAGTCTAGCGGAAGAGACCCAGTACTTC
>-|-|TRBJ2-7|TRBV5-4
CASRRGGGSYEQYF
TGTGCCAGCCGTCGAGGGGGGGGGTCCTACGAGCAGTACTTC
>-|TRBD2|TRBJ2-1|TRBV7-9
CASSLIGGGAMDEQFF
TGTGCCAGCAGCTTAATCGGCGGGGGGGCAATGGATGAGCAGTTCTTC
>-|-|TRBJ1-1|TRBV5-6
CASSLSLTAGDTEAFF
TGTGCCAGCAGCTTGTCCCTTACGGCCGGGGACACTGAAGCTTTCTTT
>-|TRBD1|TRBJ2-1|TRBV5-1
CASSVGQVFDEQFF
TGCGCCAGCAGCGTGGGACAGGTGTTCGATGAGCAGTTCTTC
>-|TRBD1|TRBJ1-2|TRBV9
CASSVGGQALYGYTF
TGTGCCAGCAGCGTAGGGGGACAGGCCCTCTATGGCTACACCTTC
>-|-|TRBJ1-3|TRBV5-1
CASSLEGPPTGNTIYF
TGCGCCAGCAGCTTGGAGGGGCCTCCCACTGGAAACACCATATATTTT
>-|-|TRBJ2-7|TRBV2
CASSEARSSYEQYF
TGTGCCAGCAGTGAGGCCCGGAGCTCCTACGAGCAGTACTTC
>-|-|TRBJ1-6|TRBV5-1
CASRAQGTDSPLHF
TGCGCCAGCAGAGCCCAGGGGACGGATTCACCCCTCCACTTT
>many|-|TRBJ2-1|TRBV7-9
CASSLTQGTYNEQFF
TGTGCCAGCAGCTTAACCCAGGGAACCTACAATGAGCAGTTCTTC
>-|TRBD1|TRBJ1-4|TRBV5-6
CASTITGDEKLFF
TGTGCCAGCACCATAACAGGGGATGAAAAACTGTTTTTT
>-|TRBD1|TRBJ1-2|TRBV5-1
CASSLSGTGRSYTF
TGCGCCAGCAGCTTGTCCGGGACAGGGAGAAGCTACACCTTC
>-|TRBD1|TRBJ1-2|TRBV13
CASSIGQGAYGYTF
TGTGCCAGCAGCATAGGACAGGGGGCGTATGGCTACACCTTC